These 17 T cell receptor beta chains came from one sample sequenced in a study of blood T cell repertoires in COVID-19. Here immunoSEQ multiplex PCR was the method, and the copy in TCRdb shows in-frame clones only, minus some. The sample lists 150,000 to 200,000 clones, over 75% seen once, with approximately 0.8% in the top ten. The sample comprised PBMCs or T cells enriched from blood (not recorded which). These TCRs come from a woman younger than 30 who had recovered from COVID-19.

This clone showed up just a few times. CDR3 protein: CASSYYRVDYGYTF. CDR3 in DNA: TGTGCCAGCAGTTACTACAGGGTGGACTATGGCTACACCTTC. The chain is built from TRBV6-6 and TRBJ1-2; the D gene is possibly TRBD1 (6 bases). The CDR3 is 14 amino acids. Germline lookup yields CDR1 MNHNY and CDR2 SVGAGI (reference sequence). Trimming left V 1 base short and J 3 bases short, with 9 bases between.

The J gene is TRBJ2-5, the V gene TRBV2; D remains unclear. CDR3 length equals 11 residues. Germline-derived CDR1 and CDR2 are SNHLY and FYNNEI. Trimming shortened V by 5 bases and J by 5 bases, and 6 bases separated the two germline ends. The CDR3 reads CASSPQETQYF. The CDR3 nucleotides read TGTGCCAGCAGTCCTCAGGAGACCCAGTACTTC.

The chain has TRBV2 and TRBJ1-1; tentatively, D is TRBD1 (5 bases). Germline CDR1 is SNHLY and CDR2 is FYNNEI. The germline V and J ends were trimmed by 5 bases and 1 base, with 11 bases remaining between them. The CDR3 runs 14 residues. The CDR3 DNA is TGTGCCAGCAGTCTCCGGGGGGGGAACACTGAAGCTTTCTTT. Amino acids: CASSLRGGNTEAFF.

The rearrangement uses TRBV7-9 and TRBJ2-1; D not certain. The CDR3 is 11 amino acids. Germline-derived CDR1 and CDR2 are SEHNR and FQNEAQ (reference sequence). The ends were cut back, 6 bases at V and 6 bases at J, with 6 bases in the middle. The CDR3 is CASRERNEQFF. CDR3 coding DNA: TGTGCCAGCAGAGAGCGCAATGAGCAGTTCTTC.

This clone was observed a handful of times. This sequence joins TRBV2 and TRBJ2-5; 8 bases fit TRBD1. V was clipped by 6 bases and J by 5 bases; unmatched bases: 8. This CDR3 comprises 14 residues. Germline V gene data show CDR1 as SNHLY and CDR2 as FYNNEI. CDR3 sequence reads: CASSPGHRGETQYF. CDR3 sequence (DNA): TGTGCCAGCAGCCCGGGACACAGGGGGGAGACCCAGTACTTC.

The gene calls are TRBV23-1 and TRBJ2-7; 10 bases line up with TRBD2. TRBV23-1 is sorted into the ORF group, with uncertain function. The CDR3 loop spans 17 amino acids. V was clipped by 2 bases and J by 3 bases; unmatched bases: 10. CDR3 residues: CASSQSGRAGLDYEQYF. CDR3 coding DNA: TGCGCCAGCAGTCAAAGCGGGAGGGCCGGATTGGACTACGAGCAGTACTTC.

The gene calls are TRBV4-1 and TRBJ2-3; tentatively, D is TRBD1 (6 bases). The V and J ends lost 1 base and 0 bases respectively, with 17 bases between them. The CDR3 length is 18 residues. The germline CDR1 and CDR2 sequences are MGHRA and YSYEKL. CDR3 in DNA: TGCGCCAGCAGCCAAGGTCGTTGGGGGACACCAAGCACAGATACGCAGTATTTT. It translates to CASSQGRWGTPSTDTQYF.

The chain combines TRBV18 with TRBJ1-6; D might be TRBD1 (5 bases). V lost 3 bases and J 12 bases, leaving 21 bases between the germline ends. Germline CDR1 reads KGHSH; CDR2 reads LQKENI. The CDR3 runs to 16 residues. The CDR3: CASSPYARDAGLPLHF. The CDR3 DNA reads TGTGCCAGCTCACCCTACGCCCGGGACGCGGGGCTACCCCTCCACTTT.

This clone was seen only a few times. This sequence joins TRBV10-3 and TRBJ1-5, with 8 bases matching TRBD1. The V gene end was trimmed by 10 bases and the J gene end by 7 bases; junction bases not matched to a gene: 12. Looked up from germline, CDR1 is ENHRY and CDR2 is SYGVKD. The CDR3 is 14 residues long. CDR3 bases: TGTGCCACTATGACAGGGGAGGATGAGCAGCCCCAGCATTTT. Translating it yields CATMTGEDEQPQHF.

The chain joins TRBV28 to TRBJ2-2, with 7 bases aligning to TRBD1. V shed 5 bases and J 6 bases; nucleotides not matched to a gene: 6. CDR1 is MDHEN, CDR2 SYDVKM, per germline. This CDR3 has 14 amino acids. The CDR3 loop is CASSTGVGAGELFF. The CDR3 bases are TGTGCCAGCAGTACAGGGGTAGGAGCCGGGGAGCTGTTTTTT. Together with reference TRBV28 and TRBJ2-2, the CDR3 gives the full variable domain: DVKVTQSSRYLVKRTGEKVFLECVQDMDHENMFWYRQDPGLGLRLIYFSYDVKMKEKGDIPEGYSVSREKKERFSLILESASTNQTSMYLCASSTGVGAGELFFGEGSRLTVL.

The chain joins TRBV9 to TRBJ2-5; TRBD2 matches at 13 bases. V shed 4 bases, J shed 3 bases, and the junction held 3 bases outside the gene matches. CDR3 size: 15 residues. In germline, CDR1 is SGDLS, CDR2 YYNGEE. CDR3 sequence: CASSRGLAGEETQYF. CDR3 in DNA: TGTGCCAGCAGCCGCGGACTAGCGGGAGAAGAGACCCAGTACTTC.

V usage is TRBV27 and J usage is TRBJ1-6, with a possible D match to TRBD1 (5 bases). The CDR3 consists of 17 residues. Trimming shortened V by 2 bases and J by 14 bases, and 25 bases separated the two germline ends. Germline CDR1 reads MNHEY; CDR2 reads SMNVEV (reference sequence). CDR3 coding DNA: TGTGCCAGCAGTTTAGAGTGGAGCAGCGGGGCCCTGTGGGCCCTCCACTTT. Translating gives CASSLEWSSGALWALHF.

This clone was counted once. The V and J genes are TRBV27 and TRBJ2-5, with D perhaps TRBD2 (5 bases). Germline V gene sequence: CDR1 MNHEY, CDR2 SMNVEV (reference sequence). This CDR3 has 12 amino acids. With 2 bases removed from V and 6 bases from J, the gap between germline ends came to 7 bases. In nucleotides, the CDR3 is TGTGCCAGCAGTTTAGACGGGAAGACCCAGTACTTC. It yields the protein CASSLDGKTQYF.

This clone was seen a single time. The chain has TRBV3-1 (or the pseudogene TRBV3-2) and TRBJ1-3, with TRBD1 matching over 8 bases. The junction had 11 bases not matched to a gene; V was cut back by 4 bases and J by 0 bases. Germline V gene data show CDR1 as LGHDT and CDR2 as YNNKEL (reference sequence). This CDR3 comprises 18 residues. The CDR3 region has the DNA TGTGCCAGCAGCCCCGTATCCGGACAGGGCTTCTCTGGAAACACCATATATTTT. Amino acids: CASSPVSGQGFSGNTIYF.

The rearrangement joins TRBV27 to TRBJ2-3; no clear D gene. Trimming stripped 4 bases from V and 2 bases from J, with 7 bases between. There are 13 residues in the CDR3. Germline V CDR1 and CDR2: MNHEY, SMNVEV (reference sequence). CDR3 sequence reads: CASSSRFTDTQYF. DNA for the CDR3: TGTGCCAGCAGTTCCCGGTTCACAGATACGCAGTATTTT.

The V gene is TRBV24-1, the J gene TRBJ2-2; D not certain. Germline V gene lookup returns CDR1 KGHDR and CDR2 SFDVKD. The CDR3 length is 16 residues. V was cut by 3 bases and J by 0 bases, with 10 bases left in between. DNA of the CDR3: TGTGCCACCAGTGATCCGACGAGCGCGAACACCGGGGAGCTGTTTTTT. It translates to CATSDPTSANTGELFF.

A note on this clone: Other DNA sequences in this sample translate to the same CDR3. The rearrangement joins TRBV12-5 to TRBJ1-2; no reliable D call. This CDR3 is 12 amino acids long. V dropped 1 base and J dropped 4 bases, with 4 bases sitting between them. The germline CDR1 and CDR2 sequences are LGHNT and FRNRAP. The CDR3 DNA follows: TGTGCTAGTGGTTTGGACAGCTATGGCTACACCTTC. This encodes CASGLDSYGYTF.